This T cell receptor (beta chain) was profiled in a study of OX40 agonist ivuxolimab in advanced cancers. Study findings and constraints: In CD8+ T cells, expanded clones were on average more numerous than in CD4+. Specificity for antigen went undetermined in the expanded peripheral T cells. At 0.1 to 3.0 mg/kg and by week 6, clonal expansion occurred in CD4+ and CD8+ blood T cells.

Data came from immunoSEQ multiplex PCR; TCRdb stores just in-frame clones and leaves some out. The table lists roughly 80,000 clones, about 86% of them singletons, with 1.5% to 2% in the top ten. Regarding this clone: Antigen: not known.

Germline CDR1 and CDR2: LNHDA and SQIVND (reference sequence). The CDR3 covers 15 residues. The V gene lost 7 bases and the J gene lost 2 bases, with 18 bases spanning the gap. V and J are TRBV19 and TRBJ2-7; D may be TRBD2 (5 bases). The TCR sequence derives from an adult with an advanced solid tumor such as melanoma, head and neck, liver or kidney cancer. The source was CD4+ or CD8+ T cells sorted from blood, collected in a trial of the OX40 agonist ivuxolimab. The CDR3 DNA sequence: TGTGCCAGTACCCCCGGTGGGCGGAGGCCCTACGAGCAGTACTTC. It translates to CASTPGGRRPYEQYF.